These 12 T cell receptor beta chains originate from one sample sequenced in a study of cytotoxic CD8 clonotypes in ibrutinib-treated CLL. Sequenced by immunoSEQ multiplex PCR; TCRdb stores in-frame clones only, minus some. The data show 200,000 to 250,000 clones, with roughly 79% seen just once and over 10% held by the top ten. Here the sequenced sample was PBMCs, taken after 12 months of ibrutinib treatment. These receptors were taken from a human donor with chronic lymphocytic leukemia.

The chain links TRBV11-3 to TRBJ2-1, with 12 bases fitting TRBD2. The germline CDR1 and CDR2 sequences are SGHNT and YENEEA. V was clipped by 4 bases and J by 6 bases; unmatched bases: 1. This CDR3 region has 14 residues. The CDR3 sequence is CASSSLAGGNEQFF. CDR3 nucleotides: TGTGCCAGCAGCTCACTAGCGGGGGGCAATGAGCAGTTCTTC.

This sequence joins TRBV9 and TRBJ1-5; the D gene is possibly TRBD1 (6 bases). Germline assignment: CDR1 SGDLS and CDR2 YYNGEE. This CDR3 spans 13 amino acids. Trimming cost V 6 bases and J 3 bases, with 10 bases left between them. The CDR3 sequence is CASNRDLNQPQHF. The CDR3 DNA is TGTGCCAGCAACAGGGACCTCAATCAGCCCCAGCATTTT.

This clone was counted a few times. The gene calls are TRBV28 and TRBJ1-4; D is possibly TRBD1 (6 bases). Per the germline V gene, CDR1 is MDHEN and CDR2 is SYDVKM. The V and J ends lost 4 bases and 7 bases respectively, with 22 bases between them. There are 17 residues in the CDR3. The CDR3 reads CASSSRGGARDGEKLFF. The CDR3 nucleotides are TGTGCCAGCAGTTCCCGTGGGGGGGCCCGGGACGGTGAAAAACTGTTTTTT.

The V call is TRBV28, the J call TRBJ2-1; D is possibly TRBD1 or TRBD2 (5 bases each). CDR1 is MDHEN, CDR2 SYDVKM, per germline. V was shortened by 8 bases and J by 1 base, with 9 bases between the two germline ends. The CDR3 is 13 residues long. The CDR3 here is CASGGWSYNEQFF. For the CDR3, the DNA is TGTGCCAGCGGGGGATGGTCCTACAATGAGCAGTTCTTC.

Only one count was recorded for this clone. The genes are TRBV2 and TRBJ2-1, with D uncertain. Germline CDR1 reads SNHLY; CDR2 reads FYNNEI. This CDR3 region has 15 residues. V lost 10 bases and J 6 bases, leaving 22 bases between the germline ends. The CDR3 coding sequence is TGTGCCATCGCATCACGGGCCAAAGGGATCAATGAGCAGTTCTTC. As protein: CAIASRAKGINEQFF.

The chain employs TRBV2 and TRBJ1-4; no firm D call. With 1 base removed from V and 0 bases from J, the gap between germline ends came to 9 bases. Germline CDR1 SNHLY, CDR2 FYNNEI. The CDR3 spans 16 residues. The CDR3 DNA reads TGTGCCAGCAGTGAAGTAAGGGCCTCAACTAATGAAAAACTGTTTTTT. Amino acids: CASSEVRASTNEKLFF.

This sequence joins TRBV5-5 and TRBJ1-1, with 8 nucleotides matching TRBD1. The germline CDR1 and CDR2 sequences are SGHKS and YYEKEE (reference sequence). V shed 6 bases and J 4 bases; nucleotides not matched to a gene: 5. This CDR3 has 13 residues. CDR3 sequence: CASIHTGGTEAFF. In nucleotides, the CDR3 is TGTGCCAGCATCCACACAGGGGGCACTGAAGCTTTCTTT.

Written as DNA, the CDR3 is TGTGCCAGCAGGACTAGCGGCACGACCGGGGAGCTGTTTTTT. Its translation: CASRTSGTTGELFF. The chain is built from TRBV6-6 and TRBJ2-2, with 9 bases that match TRBD2. Germline V gives CDR1 MNHNY, CDR2 SVGAGI (reference sequence). The CDR3 is made up of 14 amino acids. The J segment lost 5 bases and the V segment lost 6 bases, leaving 4 bases of the junction unmatched.

The rearrangement joins TRBV28 to TRBJ2-5; D may be TRBD1 (6 bases). The germline V and J ends were trimmed by 5 bases and 1 base, with 11 bases remaining between them. Germline-derived CDR1 and CDR2 are MDHEN and SYDVKM. The CDR3 runs to 14 residues. CDR3 DNA: TGTGCCAGCAGTACGGGACAACCCCAAGAGACCCAGTACTTC. It specifies CASSTGQPQETQYF.

The J gene is TRBJ2-5, the V gene TRBV7-8; 8 bases line up with TRBD2. The CDR3 sequence is 15 residues long. The V and J ends lost 0 bases and 5 bases, in that order; junction bases with no gene match: 5. Germline assignment: CDR1 SGHVS and CDR2 FQNEAQ. CDR3 coding DNA: TGTGCCAGCAGCTTAGCGCATGGGACTAGGGAGACCCAGTACTTC. Its protein product is CASSLAHGTRETQYF.

The genes are TRBV6-5 and TRBJ2-7, with 12 nucleotides matching TRBD2. The CDR3 extends over 15 amino acids. CDR1 is MNHEY, CDR2 SVGAGI, per germline. Trimming at V came to 2 bases and at J to 9 bases, leaving 8 bases not matched to a gene. CDR3 region: CASSYLAGGPRWQYF. CDR3 nucleotide sequence: TGTGCCAGCAGTTACCTAGCGGGAGGGCCGCGATGGCAGTACTTC.

This clone was counted a few times. This sequence joins TRBV7-9 and TRBJ2-1; 8 bases align to TRBD2. Germline CDR1 is SEHNR and CDR2 is FQNEAQ (reference sequence). After removal of 6 bases from V and 8 bases from J, the junction contained 6 bases not matched to a gene. The CDR3 consists of 13 residues. This CDR3 reads CASRPGGIDEQFF. CDR3 in DNA: TGTGCCAGCAGACCGGGAGGGATTGATGAGCAGTTCTTC.